These 9 T cell receptor beta chains were sequenced from one sample in a study of T-cell reconstitution after alpha-beta-depleted transplantation in children. It was with unique molecular identifiers that the TCRbeta library was prepared. MiXCR, run by TCRdb on the PCR reads, gives a single entry per CDR3 protein. The table includes about 98,000 distinct CDR3 sequences, more than 20% detected once. The sequenced sample was PBMCs, obtained before TCRalphabeta/CD19-depleted stem cell transplant. Source of these receptors: a boy aged 2 to 9 with acute lymphoblastic leukemia, due to receive a stem cell transplant.

This clonotype was found a few times. The chain employs TRBV6-5 and TRBJ2-7, with D maybe TRBD2 (6 bases). Germline V gene sequence: CDR1 MNHEY, CDR2 SVGAGI. The ends were cut back, 2 bases at V and 3 bases at J, with 11 bases in the middle. This CDR3 spans 14 amino acids. The CDR3 sequence: CASSYRPEGYEQYF. DNA of the CDR3: TGTGCCAGCAGTTACCGTCCGGAGGGCTACGAGCAGTACTTC.

This clonotype was seen once. V and J are TRBV20-1 and TRBJ1-5; TRBD1 is a possible D gene (6 bases). The germline V gene has CDR1 DFQATT and CDR2 SNEGSKA (reference sequence). V gave up 0 bases and J gave up 3 bases, with 15 bases separating them. CDR3 length equals 16 residues. The CDR3: CSARDWSGTYNQPQHF. In nucleotides, the CDR3 is TGCAGTGCTAGAGATTGGTCCGGGACATACAATCAGCCCCAGCATTTT.

This clonotype was picked up a small number of times. The V gene is TRBV29-1, the J gene TRBJ2-7, with D uncertain. Per germline, CDR1 SQVTM and CDR2 ANQGSEA. The CDR3 has 13 amino acids. V lost 1 base to trimming and J lost 2 bases, with 9 bases between them. The CDR3 coding sequence is TGCAGCGTTGAAGTCGGAGCCACCTACGAGCAGTACTTC. It specifies CSVEVGATYEQYF.

This clonotype has only a few counts. This chain joins TRBV28 and TRBJ2-7, with TRBD1 identical over 7 bases. Germline V lookup: CDR1 MDHEN, CDR2 SYDVKM. CDR3 length equals 14 residues. With 4 bases clipped from V and 3 bases from J, the junction kept 6 bases outside the gene matches. The DNA of the CDR3 is TGTGCCAGCAGTTCCCTCGGGACAGTCTACGAGCAGTACTTC. Protein product: CASSSLGTVYEQYF.

The gene calls are TRBV7-2 and TRBJ2-3; no reliable D call. V was pared by 5 bases and J by 6 bases, with 9 bases between. From germline, CDR1 is SGHTA and CDR2 FQGNSA. This CDR3 contains 12 residues. This CDR3 is CASSPSEDTQYF. CDR3 in DNA: TGTGCCAGCAGCCCTTCCGAGGATACGCAGTATTTT.

This chain joins TRBV9 and TRBJ2-3, with TRBD2 matching over 8 bases. The trim removed 3 bases at V and 7 bases at J, leaving 10 bases unmatched. CDR3 length: 15 residues. Germline V gene sequence: CDR1 SGDLS, CDR2 YYNGEE. CDR3 DNA: TGTGCCAGCAGCGCCACTAGCGGAGATGAAAATACGCAGTATTTT. Translation gives CASSATSGDENTQYF.

V usage is TRBV5-6 and J usage is TRBJ2-3; weak D call: TRBD2 (6 bases). The CDR3 contains 20 residues. Germline CDR1 and CDR2: SGHDT and YYEEEE. The ends were cut back, 4 bases at V and 3 bases at J, with 30 bases in the middle. CDR3 sequence (DNA): TGTGCCAGCAGCGGAGTTTGGAGGGGCCCTACGGGAGAAAGGACAGATACGCAGTATTTT. This gives the protein CASSGVWRGPTGERTDTQYF.

This clonotype turned up a few times. This chain links TRBV12-3 or TRBV12-4 with TRBJ2-7; TRBD1 matches at 8 bases. J was trimmed by 2 bases and V by 6 bases; bases with no gene match: 3. This CDR3 contains 13 residues. This CDR3 is CASRTTGAYEQYF. CDR3 DNA: TGTGCCAGCAGGACGACAGGGGCCTACGAGCAGTACTTC.

The CDR3 protein is CATLRSGASSYNEQFF. CDR3 DNA sequence: TGTGCCACCCTTAGAAGCGGAGCTTCCTCCTACAATGAGCAGTTCTTC. The V and J genes are TRBV12-3 or TRBV12-4 and TRBJ2-1; D perhaps matches TRBD2 (5 bases). This CDR3 comprises 16 residues. V was shortened by 10 bases and J by 0 bases, with 19 bases between the two germline ends.